One and the same sample provided the 19 T cell receptor beta chains below, sequenced in a study of control samples from healthy donors and cancer patients. Sequencing was performed with immunoSEQ multiplex PCR; in TCRdb, only in-frame clones are kept and a portion is missing. The table includes tens of thousands of clones, 88% detected once. The sample comprised blood. These receptors were taken from a woman aged 70-85 years in good health.

V gene TRBV5-1 combines with J gene TRBJ2-1; 7 bases line up with TRBD2. The V and J ends lost 4 bases and 0 bases, in that order; junction bases with no gene match: 10. Germline V lookup: CDR1 SGHRS, CDR2 YFSETQ. The CDR3 is 17 amino acids. The CDR3 nucleotides are TGCGCCAGCAGCCCCCTACTGGGGGGGAGCTCCTACAATGAGCAGTTCTTC. This translates into CASSPLLGGSSYNEQFF.

The chain employs TRBV9 and TRBJ2-3; D uncertain. V gave up 5 bases and J gave up 4 bases, with 8 bases separating them. This CDR3 is built from 12 residues. Looked up from germline, CDR1 is SGDLS and CDR2 is YYNGEE. The CDR3 DNA is TGTGCCAGCAGTCAGGCGTCAGATACGCAGTATTTT. This sequence encodes CASSQASDTQYF.

The CDR3 reads CASSHPGGTYGYTF. In DNA, the CDR3 is TGTGCCAGCAGCCATCCAGGGGGCACCTATGGCTACACCTTC. V and J are TRBV6-2 or TRBV6-3 and TRBJ1-2; 8 bases agree with TRBD1. V shed 6 bases and J 4 bases; nucleotides not matched to a gene: 7. This CDR3 has 14 residues. Germline V CDR1 and CDR2: MNHEY, SVGEGT.

The chain recombines TRBV5-4 with TRBJ2-7, with 7 bases that match TRBD1. Germline V gene data show CDR1 as SGHNT and CDR2 as YYREEE (reference sequence). Trimming at V came to 1 base and at J to 5 bases, leaving 12 bases not matched to a gene. CDR3 size: 16 residues. CDR3 in DNA: TGTGCCAGCAGCTTGTTTACAGGGCAGGGGGTCCACGAGCAGTACTTC. Translated, it gives CASSLFTGQGVHEQYF.

This chain uses TRBV12-3 or TRBV12-4 with TRBJ1-6, with unresolved D. The CDR3 contains 13 residues. Deletions cut 0 bases from V and 7 bases from J, with 4 bases between. This chain's CDR3 is CASSLAVNSPLHF. For the CDR3, the DNA is TGTGCCAGCAGTTTAGCCGTAAATTCACCCCTCCACTTT.

This rearrangement joins TRBV6-5 to TRBJ1-1; TRBD1 is a possible D gene (6 bases). In germline, CDR1 is MNHEY, CDR2 SVGAGI. CDR3 length: 12 amino acids. Deletions cut 7 bases from V and 7 bases from J, with 13 bases between. CDR3 loop: CASTSRGVEAFF. CDR3 coding DNA: TGTGCCAGCACCAGTAGGGGGGTTGAAGCTTTCTTT.

The chain carries TRBV3-1 (or the pseudogene TRBV3-2) and TRBJ2-7, with 9 positions matching TRBD2. Germline assignment: CDR1 LGHDT and CDR2 YNNKEL (reference sequence). The CDR3 runs to 14 residues. J gave up 6 bases and V 7 bases, and 10 bases lay outside the gene matches. The CDR3 here is CASKTSGSRSEQYF. The CDR3 DNA follows: TGTGCCAGCAAGACTAGCGGAAGTCGATCCGAGCAGTACTTC.

The chain has TRBV11-2 and TRBJ1-1; D gene uncertain. Germline CDR1 and CDR2: SGHAT and FQNNGV. This CDR3 has 13 residues. Trimming shortened V by 3 bases and J by 6 bases, and 11 bases separated the two germline ends. In DNA form, the CDR3 reads TGTGCCAGCAGCTTTGCAGGATACTCTGAAGCTTTCTTT. Protein sequence: CASSFAGYSEAFF.

This chain connects TRBV5-1 to TRBJ2-3; D possibly corresponds to TRBD2 (5 bases). Trimming cost V 1 base and J 5 bases, with 11 bases left between them. Germline loops: CDR1 SGHRS, CDR2 YFSETQ. This CDR3 contains 14 residues. The CDR3 spells CASSLSGFGDTQYF. The CDR3 coding sequence is TGCGCCAGCAGCTTGTCGGGGTTTGGAGATACGCAGTATTTT.

The chain has TRBV11-1 and TRBJ1-1; D is perhaps TRBD1 (6 bases). CDR1 is SGHAT, CDR2 FQDESV, per germline (reference sequence). The ends were cut back, 10 bases at V and 0 bases at J, with 12 bases in the middle. This CDR3 has 13 residues. In DNA form, the CDR3 reads TGTGCCACTCGAGGACAGTTGAACACTGAAGCTTTCTTT. It codes for CATRGQLNTEAFF.

V and J are TRBV29-1 and TRBJ2-1; D may be TRBD1 (6 bases). Trimming removed 7 bases at V and 8 bases at J, with 12 bases between. CDR3 length: 11 amino acids. CDR1 is SQVTM, CDR2 ANQGSEA, per germline. The CDR3 DNA reads TGCAGCGGATTACAGGGCTATGAGCAGTTCTTC. This encodes CSGLQGYEQFF.

This chain connects TRBV6-1 to TRBJ1-2; D gene unclear. V was clipped by 2 bases and J by 0 bases, with 10 bases between them. Per the germline V gene, CDR1 is MNHNS and CDR2 is SASEGT. The CDR3 has 15 residues. This chain's CDR3 is CASSERHIPNYGYTF. The CDR3 region has the DNA TGTGCCAGCAGTGAAAGACACATCCCTAACTATGGCTACACCTTC.

This chain connects TRBV27 to TRBJ2-7; weak D call: TRBD2 (5 bases). The germline V and J ends were trimmed by 10 bases and 5 bases, with 18 bases remaining between them. CDR3 length: 13 residues. Germline V lookup: CDR1 MNHEY, CDR2 SMNVEV (reference sequence). The CDR3 protein is CATSRAVQNEQYF. For the CDR3, the DNA is TGTGCCACCTCGCGGGCGGTACAGAACGAGCAGTACTTC.

This chain uses TRBV18 with TRBJ1-5; D is possibly TRBD1 (5 bases). Trimming removed 3 bases from V and 2 bases from J, with 11 bases in between. From germline, CDR1 is KGHSH and CDR2 LQKENI. CDR3 length equals 15 residues. The chain's CDR3 is CASSPGQVGNQPQHF. The DNA for the CDR3 is TGTGCCAGCTCACCGGGGCAGGTTGGCAATCAGCCCCAGCATTTT.

J is TRBJ1-5 and V is TRBV18; D call uncertain. CDR1 and CDR2 (germline): KGHSH, LQKENI. The CDR3 spans 14 residues. Trimming cost V 2 bases and J 6 bases, with 11 bases left between them. CDR3 region: CASSPSQTFQPQHF. The CDR3, as DNA: TGTGCCAGCTCACCATCACAAACGTTTCAGCCCCAGCATTTT.

The genes are TRBV11-1 and TRBJ2-7, with 7 bases matching TRBD2. The germline CDR1 and CDR2 sequences are SGHAT and FQDESV (reference sequence). The CDR3 is made up of 13 amino acids. Trimming at V came to 3 bases and at J to 3 bases, leaving 2 bases not matched to a gene. The CDR3: CASSFGGGYEQYF. In nucleotides, the CDR3 is TGTGCCAGCAGCTTCGGCGGGGGCTACGAGCAGTACTTC.

The CDR3 spells CSAWDSSRGTEAFF. DNA of the CDR3: TGCAGCGCCTGGGACAGCTCAAGGGGCACTGAAGCTTTCTTT. The chain links TRBV29-1 to TRBJ1-1; 7 positions agree with TRBD1. This CDR3 contains 14 residues. CDR1 is SQVTM and CDR2 is ANQGSEA in the germline V gene. V shed 7 bases, J shed 4 bases, and the junction held 12 bases outside the gene matches.

The gene calls are TRBV28 and TRBJ1-2; maybe TRBD1 (5 bases). Germline V lookup: CDR1 MDHEN, CDR2 SYDVKM. The CDR3 extends over 16 amino acids. V dropped 5 bases and J dropped 4 bases, with 20 bases sitting between them. The CDR3 loop is CASSARQLGYGYGYTF. In DNA, the CDR3 is TGTGCCAGCAGTGCCAGACAGCTGGGGTACGGCTATGGCTACACCTTC.

The chain joins TRBV7-2 to TRBJ2-3; TRBD2 matches at 9 bases. Germline trimming cut 0 bases from V and 6 bases from J; bases unmatched to any gene: 10. The CDR3 totals 17 residues. CDR1 and CDR2 (germline): SGHTA, FQGNSA. The CDR3 here is CASSLALGGGAGDTQYF. The CDR3 DNA follows: TGTGCCAGCAGCTTAGCGCTTGGCGGGGGGGCAGGGGATACGCAGTATTTT.